These 12 T cell receptor beta chains came from one sample sequenced in a study of blood T cell repertoires in COVID-19. The repertoire was sequenced with immunoSEQ multiplex PCR; TCRdb's copy has only in-frame clones and lacks some. The sample records under 75,000 clones, under 90% being singletons. The source material was peripheral blood. All receptors come from a man in his 70s who had recovered from COVID-19.

The chain employs TRBV5-4 and TRBJ2-7, with a weak D call TRBD1 (5 bases). V was trimmed by 4 bases and J by 3 bases, leaving 17 bases between them. Germline CDR1 and CDR2: SGHNT and YYREEE (reference sequence). There are 15 residues in the CDR3. CDR3 in DNA: TGTGCCAGCAGCCATAAAGACAGCCTAAACTACGAGCAGTACTTC. Translated, it gives CASSHKDSLNYEQYF. The full variable domain, with the rest looked up from reference TRBV5-4 and TRBJ2-7, is ETGVTQSPTHLIKTRGQQVTLRCSSQSGHNTVSWYQQALGQGPQFIFQYYREEENGRGNFPPRFSGLQFPNYSSELNVNALELDDSALYLCASSHKDSLNYEQYFGPGTRLTVT.

The rearrangement uses TRBV5-1 and TRBJ2-5; D is perhaps TRBD1 (5 bases). Germline CDR1 SGHRS, CDR2 YFSETQ. V was shortened by 2 bases and J by 1 base, with 15 bases between the two germline ends. This CDR3 region has 16 residues. This CDR3 reads CASSLGRATAQETQYF. DNA for the CDR3: TGCGCCAGCAGCTTAGGCAGGGCCACGGCCCAAGAGACCCAGTACTTC.

J is TRBJ1-6 and V is TRBV30, with TRBD1 matching over 8 bases. The V gene end was trimmed by 7 bases and the J gene end by 7 bases; junction bases not matched to a gene: 6. Germline lookup yields CDR1 GTSNPN and CDR2 SVGIG (reference sequence). The CDR3 spans 13 residues. The CDR3: CALGQGGNSPLHF. The CDR3 nucleotides are TGTGCCTTAGGACAGGGCGGGAATTCACCCCTCCACTTT.

The chain employs TRBV5-1 and TRBJ2-7; TRBD2 aligns across 10 bases. The CDR3 is 16 amino acids. CDR1 is SGHRS and CDR2 is YFSETQ in the germline V gene. J lost 4 bases, V lost 4 bases, and 11 bases had no gene match. The CDR3: CASSLISGGFDYEQYF. For the CDR3, the DNA is TGCGCCAGCAGCCTCATTAGCGGGGGGTTCGATTACGAGCAGTACTTC. The whole variable domain, filled in from reference TRBV5-1 and TRBJ2-7, reads KAGVTQTPRYLIKTRGQQVTLSCSPISGHRSVSWYQQTPGQGLQFLFEYFSETQRNKGNFPGRFSGRQFSNSRSEMNVSTLELGDSALYLCASSLISGGFDYEQYFGPGTRLTVT.

V and J are TRBV7-2 and TRBJ1-1; no clear D. Germline V lookup: CDR1 SGHTA, CDR2 FQGNSA. CDR3 length equals 13 residues. Trimming stripped 3 bases from V and 7 bases from J, with 12 bases between. CDR3: CASSFPQVREAFF. The CDR3 DNA sequence: TGTGCCAGCAGCTTTCCGCAGGTCCGTGAAGCTTTCTTT.

The chain couples TRBV28 to TRBJ1-3; 9 nucleotides match TRBD1. V lost 5 bases and J lost 3; bases outside the gene matches: 8. CDR3 length: 16 amino acids. CDR1 MDHEN and CDR2 SYDVKM come from the germline V gene. CDR3 loop: CASSQYRGQGGNTIYF. CDR3 coding DNA: TGTGCCAGCAGTCAATACAGGGGGCAAGGTGGAAACACCATATATTTT. Using reference TRBV28 and TRBJ1-3 for the parts outside the CDR3, the full variable domain is DVKVTQSSRYLVKRTGEKVFLECVQDMDHENMFWYRQDPGLGLRLIYFSYDVKMKEKGDIPEGYSVSREKKERFSLILESASTNQTSMYLCASSQYRGQGGNTIYFGEGSWLTVV.

The genes are TRBV19 and TRBJ2-7, with 12 nucleotides matching TRBD2. CDR3 length: 13 amino acids. Germline trimming cut 6 bases from V and 3 bases from J; bases unmatched to any gene: 0. Per the germline V gene, CDR1 is LNHDA and CDR2 is SQIVND (reference sequence). The CDR3 loop reads CASRGLAGYEQYF. CDR3 sequence (DNA): TGTGCCAGTAGGGGACTAGCGGGCTACGAGCAGTACTTC.

The J gene is TRBJ1-5, the V gene TRBV6-1; maybe TRBD1 (5 bases). The CDR3 consists of 18 residues. CDR1 and CDR2 from the germline V gene are MNHNS and SASEGT. V was shortened by 2 bases and J by 0 bases, with 17 bases between the two germline ends. The CDR3 region is CASSERGSGGYSNQPQHF. The CDR3 DNA is TGTGCCAGCAGTGAAAGGGGATCAGGAGGGTATAGCAATCAGCCCCAGCATTTT.

This chain joins TRBV2 and TRBJ1-4; 7 nucleotides align to TRBD1. Germline lookup yields CDR1 SNHLY and CDR2 FYNNEI. The CDR3 spans 13 residues. CDR3 sequence (DNA): TGTGCGGGGAGACAGGGTTTGGGGGAAAAACTGTTTTTT. Its protein product is CAGRQGLGEKLFF. The full variable domain, its missing parts supplied by reference TRBV2 and TRBJ1-4, is EPEVTQTPSHQVTQMGQEVILRCVPISNHLYFYWYRQILGQKVEFLVSFYNNEISEKSEIFDDQFSVERPDGSNFTLKIRSTKLEDSAMYFCAGRQGLGEKLFFGSGTQLSVL.

This clone appeared once. This rearrangement joins TRBV6-5 to TRBJ2-5; TRBD2 matches at 10 bases. The CDR3 runs 14 residues. Germline trimming cut 11 bases from V and 5 bases from J; bases unmatched to any gene: 11. Germline CDR1 reads MNHEY; CDR2 reads SVGAGI. The CDR3 DNA follows: TGTGCCGCGAAAGCGGGGGGGCTAAAGGAGACCCAGTACTTC. The encoded protein is CAAKAGGLKETQYF.

The chain has TRBV10-3 and TRBJ1-2; the D gene is possibly TRBD1 (6 bases). CDR3 length: 12 amino acids. V lost 11 bases to trimming and J lost 4 bases, with 14 bases between them. Germline CDR1 reads ENHRY; CDR2 reads SYGVKD. Here the CDR3 reads CAQGGGAYGYTF. In DNA form, the CDR3 reads TGTGCCCAAGGGGGGGGAGCCTATGGCTACACCTTC.

This chain connects TRBV11-3 to TRBJ2-1; the match to TRBD1 covers 8 bases. From germline, CDR1 is SGHNT and CDR2 YENEEA. The CDR3 length is 14 residues. V was pared by 8 bases and J by 10 bases, with 13 bases of the junction left unmatched. CDR3 residues: CASASSGQGREQFF. CDR3 coding DNA: TGTGCCAGCGCCTCGAGTGGACAGGGAAGAGAGCAGTTCTTC.